This T cell receptor beta chain is from a study of technical replicates of blood from a few donors. This clone was counted a few times. Clones were read by immunoSEQ multiplex PCR, and TCRdb kept only the in-frame ones, dropping some. The table lists more than 65,000 clones, roughly 92% of them singletons. This CDR3 contains 14 residues. Losses at the gene ends were 8 bases for V and 8 bases for J; bases not matched to a gene: 10. Germline loops: CDR1 LGHNT, CDR2 FRNRAP. Sequencing used T cells isolated from PBMCs. The receptor was isolated from a human donor in good health. This sequence joins TRBV12-5 and TRBJ2-1; 9 bases match TRBD1. DNA of the CDR3: TGTGCTAGTCGCCTAGGGACAGGGAGGGATGAGCAGTTCTTC. Protein product: CASRLGTGRDEQFF.